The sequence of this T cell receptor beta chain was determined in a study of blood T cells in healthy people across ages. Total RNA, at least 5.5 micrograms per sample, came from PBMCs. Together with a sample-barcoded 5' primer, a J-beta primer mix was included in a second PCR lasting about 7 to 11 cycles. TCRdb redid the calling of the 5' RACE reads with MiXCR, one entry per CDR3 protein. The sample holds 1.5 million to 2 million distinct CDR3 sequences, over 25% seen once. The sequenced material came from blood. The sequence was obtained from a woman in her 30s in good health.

The CDR3 bases are TGTGCCAGCAGCACCGGGACTAGAGCCTATACGCAGTATTTT. Its protein is CASSTGTRAYTQYF. The rearrangement joins TRBV27 to TRBJ2-3; TRBD2 aligns across 8 bases. The CDR3 totals 14 residues. With V trimmed by 6 bases and J by 7 bases, 9 bases remained unmatched. Germline V gives CDR1 MNHEY, CDR2 SMNVEV (reference sequence).